This T cell receptor beta chain is from a study of spatial heterogeneity in lung cancer. Time point noted: blood at routine non-recurrence follow-up after resection. This clonotype was seen repeatedly, ten times or more. The presence of a unique molecular identifier marked each TCR cDNA molecule. TCRdb reprocessed the 5' RACE reads with MiXCR, giving one entry per CDR3 protein. The top ten hold 1.5% to 2% of the sample, which has about 70,000 distinct CDR3 sequences, about 9.5% seen once. This sequence originates from a female donor with early-stage non-small cell lung cancer. Sequencing was performed on PBMCs, taken at follow-up.

In DNA, the CDR3 is TGTGCCAGCAGTATCCCCTGGACAGGGTCCACAGATACGCAGTATTTT. The encoded protein is CASSIPWTGSTDTQYF. The J gene is TRBJ2-3, the V gene TRBV28; TRBD1 aligns across 8 bases. Germline CDR1 reads MDHEN; CDR2 reads SYDVKM. J lost 2 bases, V lost 5 bases, and 9 bases had no gene match. CDR3 length: 16 amino acids.